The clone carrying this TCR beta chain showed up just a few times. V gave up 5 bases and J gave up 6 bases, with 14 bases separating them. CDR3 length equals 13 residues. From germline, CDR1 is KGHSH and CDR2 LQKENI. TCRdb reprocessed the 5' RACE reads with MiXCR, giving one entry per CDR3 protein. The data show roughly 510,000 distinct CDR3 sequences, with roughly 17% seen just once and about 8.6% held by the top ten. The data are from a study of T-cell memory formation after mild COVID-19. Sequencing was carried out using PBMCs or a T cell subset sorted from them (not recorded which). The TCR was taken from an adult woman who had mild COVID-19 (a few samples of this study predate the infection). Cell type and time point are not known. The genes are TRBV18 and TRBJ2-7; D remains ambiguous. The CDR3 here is CASSNYRSSEQYF. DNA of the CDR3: TGTGCCAGCTCAAATTACCGCTCTAGCGAGCAGTACTTC.